This entry is about one T cell receptor beta chain. Its antigen is currently unknown. V lost 5 bases to trimming and J lost 2 bases, with 12 bases between them. In germline, CDR1 is SGHTA, CDR2 FQGNSA. The CDR3 is 14 residues long. The data stem from a study of beta chain features in type 1 diabetes. Study overall: Age, gender, cell numbers and subset yield matched between patients and controls.

Regarding the study as a whole: HLA effects on TCRB rearrangement stayed unresolved here. Significant though moderate, a shortening of TCRB CDR3s appeared in all four CD4+ subsets of Type 1 diabetes patients. In type 1 diabetes patients, VDJ junctions had fewer insertions; deletions at these junctions were more frequent.

Every bit of the isolated RNA underwent reverse transcription, so sequencing read expressed TCRB transcripts. Repertoires were generated with immunoSEQ multiplex PCR, while TCRdb's copy carries only in-frame clones and drops some. The table lists some 160,000 clones, less than 9.5% of them singletons. The chain combines TRBV7-2 with TRBJ1-2; D uncertain. The sequenced sample was central memory CD4+ T cells from blood. The origin of this receptor is a woman between 18 and 30 years old in good health. As DNA, the CDR3 is TGTGCCAGCAGCATAACGACGGGGAACTATGGCTACACCTTC. This encodes CASSITTGNYGYTF.